These 16 T cell receptor beta chains originate from one sample sequenced in a study of blood T cell repertoires in COVID-19. TCRdb's table, derived via immunoSEQ multiplex PCR, lists solely in-frame clones and lacks some. Of approximately 59,000 clones detected, 75% to 85% appear once; the ten largest clones hold roughly 30%. The specimen sequenced was peripheral blood. These receptors were obtained from a man aged 55 to 70 with COVID-19, enrolled during active disease.

The CDR3 region is CASSEPDRTNYGYTF. CDR3 bases: TGTGCCAGCAGCGAACCTGACAGGACCAACTATGGCTACACCTTC. This chain links TRBV2 with TRBJ1-2; D possibly corresponds to TRBD1 (6 bases). V was cut by 6 bases and J by 2 bases, with 16 bases left in between. From germline, CDR1 is SNHLY and CDR2 FYNNEI. This CDR3 has 15 amino acids.

The J gene is TRBJ2-7, the V gene TRBV5-4; D uncertain. The V end lost 1 base, the J end lost 4 bases, and 15 bases lay between the germline ends. Germline loops: CDR1 SGHNT, CDR2 YYREEE (reference sequence). The CDR3 covers 15 residues. CDR3 DNA sequence: TGTGCCAGCAGCTTGTATGGGCAGAATTATTACGAGCAGTACTTC. Encoded protein: CASSLYGQNYYEQYF. Looking up the rest from reference TRBV5-4 and TRBJ2-7 gives the full variable domain: ETGVTQSPTHLIKTRGQQVTLRCSSQSGHNTVSWYQQALGQGPQFIFQYYREEENGRGNFPPRFSGLQFPNYSSELNVNALELDDSALYLCASSLYGQNYYEQYFGPGTRLTVT.

The chain recombines TRBV7-3 with TRBJ1-1; D unclear. The CDR3 is made up of 13 amino acids. Trimming left V 3 bases short and J 0 bases short, with 5 bases between. CDR1 and CDR2 from the germline V gene are SGHTA and FQGTGA. CDR3 protein: CASSFLLNTEAFF. The CDR3 nucleotides are TGTGCCAGCAGCTTCCTTCTGAACACTGAAGCTTTCTTT.

The rearrangement links TRBV7-2 to TRBJ1-4, with a weak D call TRBD1 (6 bases). Trimming left V 1 base short and J 11 bases short, with 11 bases between. The CDR3 has 13 amino acids. Germline V gives CDR1 SGHTA, CDR2 FQGNSA. CDR3 bases: TGTGCCAGCAGCTTAGATCAGGGGTTGAAACTGTTTTTT. Translation: CASSLDQGLKLFF. Full variable domain (remainder filled in from reference TRBV7-2 and TRBJ1-4): GAGVSQSPSNKVTEKGKDVELRCDPISGHTALYWYRQSLGQGLEFLIYFQGNSAPDKSGLPSDRFSAERTGGSVSTLTIQRTQQEDSAVYLCASSLDQGLKLFFGSGTQLSVL.

V gene TRBV9 combines with J gene TRBJ2-1, with 9 bases matching TRBD1. Germline loops: CDR1 SGDLS, CDR2 YYNGEE. This CDR3 spans 15 amino acids. After removal of 3 bases from V and 7 bases from J, the junction contained 8 bases not matched to a gene. The DNA of the CDR3 is TGTGCCAGCAGCGCAGCACAGGGGGCGTCTAATGAGCAGTTCTTC. This translates into CASSAAQGASNEQFF.

The chain recombines TRBV11-2 with TRBJ1-1; TRBD1 matches at 7 bases. Germline CDR1 is SGHAT and CDR2 is FQNNGV. The CDR3 totals 14 residues. V shed 5 bases, J shed 4 bases, and the junction held 7 bases outside the gene matches. This chain's CDR3 is CASSTRQGGTEAFF. DNA for the CDR3: TGTGCCAGCAGCACACGACAGGGAGGCACTGAAGCTTTCTTT.

The gene calls are TRBV9 and TRBJ1-3; the match to TRBD1 covers 7 bases. The length of the CDR3 is 15 residues. Germline trimming cut 3 bases from V and 6 bases from J; bases unmatched to any gene: 9. CDR1 is SGDLS and CDR2 is YYNGEE in the germline V gene. CDR3 residues: CASSEGQVLSNTIYF. In nucleotides, the CDR3 is TGTGCCAGCAGCGAAGGACAGGTACTCTCAAACACCATATATTTT.

The chain is built from TRBV15 and TRBJ2-1; 9 positions agree with TRBD2. Losses at the gene ends were 0 bases for V and 5 bases for J; bases not matched to a gene: 14. The CDR3 covers 19 residues. The germline V gene has CDR1 LNHNV and CDR2 YYDKDF (reference sequence). Here the CDR3 reads CATSRDPGPTSGGNNEQFF. The CDR3 nucleotides read TGTGCCACCAGCAGAGATCCGGGACCGACTAGCGGAGGGAACAATGAGCAGTTCTTC. Based on the CDR3 plus reference TRBV15 and TRBJ2-1, the full variable domain is DAMVIQNPRYQVTQFGKPVTLSCSQTLNHNVMYWYQQKSSQAPKLLFHYYDKDFNNEADTPDNFQSRRPNTSFCFLDIRSPGLGDTAMYLCATSRDPGPTSGGNNEQFFGPGTRLTVL.

V gene TRBV7-9 combines with J gene TRBJ2-1, with D possibly TRBD1 on 5 matching bases. The germline V gene encodes CDR1 SEHNR and CDR2 FQNEAQ (reference sequence). This CDR3 has 14 residues. V lost 0 bases and J lost 9, with 12 bases in between. The CDR3 region is CASSLAGAQGEQFF. The CDR3 DNA follows: TGTGCCAGCAGCTTAGCAGGGGCGCAGGGTGAGCAGTTCTTC.

This clone was recorded once. Mismatch with germline at one junction end may stem from a read error. This sequence joins TRBV15 and TRBJ2-7; 10 bases align to TRBD2. Germline CDR1 LNHNV, CDR2 YYDKDF (reference sequence). This CDR3 is 16 amino acids long. In DNA form, the CDR3 reads TGTGCCACCAGCGGAGAAAGCGGGGGGGCCCATATCGAGCAGTACTTC. This sequence encodes CATSGESGGAHIEQYF.

This chain links TRBV5-4 with TRBJ2-2; 9 nucleotides line up with TRBD2. Germline V gene data show CDR1 as SGHNT and CDR2 as YYREEE (reference sequence). The V segment lost 3 bases and the J segment 2 bases; nucleotides outside the gene matches: 5. This CDR3 is built from 16 residues. CDR3 coding DNA: TGTGCCAGCAGCTCTTCTAGCGGGGCTAACACCGGGGAGCTGTTTTTT. Amino acids: CASSSSSGANTGELFF.

This clone has only a few counts. The chain has TRBV29-1 and TRBJ2-7, with TRBD1 as a possible D gene (5 bases). Looked up from germline, CDR1 is SQVTM and CDR2 is ANQGSEA. V was shortened by 0 bases and J by 4 bases, with 10 bases between the two germline ends. The CDR3 loop spans 13 amino acids. The CDR3 DNA reads as TGCAGCGTTGAAGATTGGGGCAGTTACGAGCAGTACTTC. Translating gives CSVEDWGSYEQYF.

This sequence joins TRBV7-6 and TRBJ1-1; D remains ambiguous. Trimming left V 5 bases short and J 6 bases short, with 16 bases between. The CDR3 runs 14 residues. The germline gives CDR1 SGHVS, CDR2 FNYEAQ. The CDR3 nucleotides are TGTGCCAGCAGCACTGAGGGCGGCCTGGCTGAAGCTTTCTTT. Translating it yields CASSTEGGLAEAFF.

This clone was counted a few times. The chain joins TRBV19 to TRBJ1-1; TRBD1 might be the D (6 bases). Germline CDR1 LNHDA, CDR2 SQIVND (reference sequence). This CDR3 has 15 amino acids. Trimming removed 6 bases at V and 1 base at J, with 15 bases between. The CDR3 DNA reads TGTGCCAGTAGCCTCCGACAACAGGGGAACACTGAAGCTTTCTTT. This gives the protein CASSLRQQGNTEAFF.

The rearrangement joins TRBV6-2 or TRBV6-3 to TRBJ1-3; tentative D call: TRBD1 (5 bases). V lost 5 bases to trimming and J lost 4 bases, with 12 bases between them. The CDR3 covers 14 residues. Per the germline V gene, CDR1 is MNHEY and CDR2 is SVGEGT. The CDR3 coding sequence is TGTGCCAGCAGTAAACAGGATTACGGAAACACCATATATTTT. Translation: CASSKQDYGNTIYF.

This chain uses TRBV30 with TRBJ2-7; TRBD1 might be the D (6 bases). Looked up from germline, CDR1 is GTSNPN and CDR2 is SVGIG (reference sequence). V lost 2 bases and J lost 4, with 21 bases in between. The CDR3 consists of 16 residues. Here the CDR3 reads CAWSSVGGTLLYEQYF. The CDR3 bases are TGTGCCTGGAGTAGTGTGGGTGGGACACTCCTTTACGAGCAGTACTTC.